The rows below give T cell receptor beta chains drawn from one sample of a study of shared clonotypes between healthy human individuals. The method was immunoSEQ multiplex PCR; TCRdb's version includes in-frame clones alone and lacks a portion of them. The profile shows around 2,000,000 clones, about 95% of them singletons. The specimen sequenced was naive CD8+ T cells sorted from blood. Receptors originate from a man between 18 and 29 years old in good health. Both conserved end residues are part of each CDR3. The D gene is left open where the match is weak. Clone size is given for some rows only: seen once, a few or many times, or a class if the clone is expanded.

clone_size	d_call	v_call	j_call	cdr3_nt	cdr3_aa
once	TRBD1	TRBV7-6	TRBJ2-3	TGTGCCAGCAGCTTAGACCAGACAGGGCTTAGGCCAGATACGCAGTATTTT	CASSLDQTGLRPDTQYF
NA	NA	TRBV7-9	TRBJ2-5	TGTGCCAGCAGCTTGGGGGAGCTTGAGACCCAGTACTTC	CASSLGELETQYF
NA	TRBD2	TRBV13	TRBJ2-3	TGTGCCAGCGTAGCGGGAGGTACAGATACGCAGTATTTT	CASVAGGTDTQYF
NA	TRBD1	TRBV29-1	TRBJ2-2	TGCAGCGTTGTAATGGCAGGGGGCCTGGGAACCGGGGAGCTGTTTTTT	CSVVMAGGLGTGELFF
NA	NA	TRBV10-3	TRBJ2-7	TGTGCCATCAGTGAGGCGGGACCACCCTACGAGCAGTACTTC	CAISEAGPPYEQYF
NA	TRBD2	TRBV9	TRBJ2-2	TGTGCCAGCAGCGTAGATTTCGGGAGGGTCACCGGGGAGCTGTTTTTT	CASSVDFGRVTGELFF
NA	NA	TRBV5-6	TRBJ2-7	TGTGCCAGCAGCTTTTTCGGGGGCTCCTACGAGCAGTACTTC	CASSFFGGSYEQYF
NA	TRBD1	TRBV28	TRBJ1-1	TGTGCCAGCAGTTTTTCTAGGGGGCGGGACACTGAAGCTTTCTTT	CASSFSRGRDTEAFF
NA	NA	TRBV6-5	TRBJ2-1	TGTGCCAGCAGTTCCCTTTTGGGGGTCAATGAGCAGTTCTTC	CASSSLLGVNEQFF
NA	TRBD2	TRBV10-3	TRBJ2-1	TGTGCCATCAAACCAGCGGGAGTGGATGAGCAGTTCTTC	CAIKPAGVDEQFF
NA	TRBD2	TRBV9	TRBJ2-3	TGTGCCAGCAGCAACTCCCGACTAGCCCGGAATCAAGATACGCAGTATTTT	CASSNSRLARNQDTQYF
NA	NA	TRBV6-5	TRBJ2-1	TGTGCCAGCAGTTATGGGGGACGGCTTTCCTACAATGAGCAGTTCTTC	CASSYGGRLSYNEQFF
NA	NA	TRBV6-5	TRBJ1-2	TGTGCCAGCAGTCCGGACAGTACGAACTATGGCTACACCTTC	CASSPDSTNYGYTF
NA	TRBD2	TRBV14	TRBJ2-2	TGTGCCAGCAGCATACTAGCGGGAGCCTCCGGGGAGCTGTTTTTT	CASSILAGASGELFF
NA	NA	TRBV9	TRBJ2-2	TGTGCCAGCAGCGTAGCCCAGGGGCGGACCGGGGAGCTGTTTTTT	CASSVAQGRTGELFF
NA	NA	TRBV6-6	TRBJ2-3	TGTGCCAGCAGTTACTCCTGGGGCACAGATACGCAGTATTTT	CASSYSWGTDTQYF
NA	NA	TRBV27	TRBJ2-7	TGTGCCAGCAGTTTATCCTCAAGCTCCTACGAGCAGTACTTC	CASSLSSSSYEQYF
NA	NA	TRBV6-1	TRBJ2-3	TGTGCCAGCAGTGCGCGGAGGGGCACAGATACGCAGTATTTT	CASSARRGTDTQYF
NA	TRBD1	TRBV19	TRBJ2-7	TGTGCCAGTAGTGCTTACAGGGGATACGAGCAGTACTTC	CASSAYRGYEQYF
NA	TRBD1	TRBV7-9	TRBJ2-3	TGTGCCAGCAGCGATCCGGGACAGGGGGCCCCAGATACGCAGTATTTT	CASSDPGQGAPDTQYF
NA	NA	TRBV5-4	TRBJ2-5	TGTGCCAGCAGTTCGGTCGGGACCCAGTACTTC	CASSSVGTQYF
few	TRBD2	TRBV30	TRBJ2-5	TGTGCCTGGGACAGCCTAGCGGGAGGGCAAGAGACCCAGTACTTC	CAWDSLAGGQETQYF
NA	TRBD1	TRBV4-1	TRBJ1-1	TGCGCCAGCAGCGGCCGGACAGGGAGCCTGCTAGCTTTCTTT	CASSGRTGSLLAFF
NA	TRBD1	TRBV19	TRBJ2-7	TGTGCCAGTAGTGGAAGACAGGGCGTGGAGCAGTACTTC	CASSGRQGVEQYF
NA	TRBD1	TRBV7-8	TRBJ2-1	TGTGCCAGCAGCTTAGGGACAGGGTGGTTTGATGAGCAGTTCTTC	CASSLGTGWFDEQFF
NA	NA	TRBV27	TRBJ1-1	TGTGCCAGCAGTTTTGGGGCGTACACTGAAGCTTTCTTT	CASSFGAYTEAFF
NA	TRBD1	TRBV7-7	TRBJ2-7	TGTGCTAGCAGCCGCCCGGGGACAGGGGAGGGCGAGCAGTACTTC	CASSRPGTGEGEQYF
NA	NA	TRBV7-2	TRBJ2-7	TGTGCCAGCAGCTTAAACTACAAGACATCCTACGAGCAGTACTTC	CASSLNYKTSYEQYF
NA	NA	TRBV7-9	TRBJ2-5	TGTGCCAGCAGCTTTCCTATTGACCAAGAGACCCAGTACTTC	CASSFPIDQETQYF
NA	TRBD2	TRBV6-5	TRBJ2-7	TGTGCCAGCAGTTCCGGACTAGCGTTCGAGCAGTACTTC	CASSSGLAFEQYF
NA	NA	TRBV19	TRBJ1-1	TGTGCCAGTAGTATCTCAGGGCAGGGGACTGAAGCTTTCTTT	CASSISGQGTEAFF
NA	TRBD1	TRBV6-1	TRBJ1-5	TGTGCCAGCAGTGGGGGACAGGGGATGAGCAATCAGCCCCAGCATTTT	CASSGGQGMSNQPQHF
NA	NA	TRBV4-3	TRBJ2-1	TGCGCCAGCAGCCAAGTTGAAGACAATGAGCAGTTCTTC	CASSQVEDNEQFF
NA	TRBD2	TRBV7-9	TRBJ2-3	TGTGCCAGCAGGCTGACTAGCGGGGGGGCCACAGATACGCAGTATTTT	CASRLTSGGATDTQYF
NA	NA	TRBV27	TRBJ2-2	TGTGCCAGCAGTTCCAGCTCTAGGGGGGAGCTGTTTTTT	CASSSSSRGELFF
NA	TRBD1	TRBV7-9	TRBJ1-1	TGTGCCAGCAGCTTAGCGCAGGGGGCGCGGACTGAAGCTTTCTTT	CASSLAQGARTEAFF
NA	NA	TRBV7-3	TRBJ2-1	TGTGCCAGCAGCTCCCCCGGGGCCGGCTCCTACAATGAGCAGTTCTTC	CASSSPGAGSYNEQFF
NA	TRBD2	TRBV6-5	TRBJ2-7	TGTGCCTCACAGGGACTAGCGGGAGGTTTTAGCGAGCAGTACTTC	CASQGLAGGFSEQYF
once	NA	TRBV7-2	TRBJ2-5	TGTGCCAGCAGCTTAGACAGCGAGGAGACCCAGTACTTC	CASSLDSEETQYF